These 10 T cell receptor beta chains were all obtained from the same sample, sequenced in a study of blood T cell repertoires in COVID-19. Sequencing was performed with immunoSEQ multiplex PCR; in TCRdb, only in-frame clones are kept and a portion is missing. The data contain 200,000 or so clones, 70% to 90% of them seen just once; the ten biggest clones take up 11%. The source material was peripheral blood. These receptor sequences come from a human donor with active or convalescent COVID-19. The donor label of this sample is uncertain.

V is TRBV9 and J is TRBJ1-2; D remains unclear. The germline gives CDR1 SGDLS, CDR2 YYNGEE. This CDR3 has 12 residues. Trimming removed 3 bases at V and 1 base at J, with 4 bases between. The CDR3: CASSASNYGYTF. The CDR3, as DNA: TGTGCCAGCAGCGCGAGTAACTATGGCTACACCTTC.

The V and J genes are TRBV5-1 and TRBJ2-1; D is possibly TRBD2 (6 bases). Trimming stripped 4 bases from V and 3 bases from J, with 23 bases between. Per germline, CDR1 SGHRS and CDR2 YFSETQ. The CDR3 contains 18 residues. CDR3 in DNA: TGCGCCAGCAGCCCGGTCCCGCGCGGGGAGCTAATCTACAATGAGCAGTTCTTC. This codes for CASSPVPRGELIYNEQFF.

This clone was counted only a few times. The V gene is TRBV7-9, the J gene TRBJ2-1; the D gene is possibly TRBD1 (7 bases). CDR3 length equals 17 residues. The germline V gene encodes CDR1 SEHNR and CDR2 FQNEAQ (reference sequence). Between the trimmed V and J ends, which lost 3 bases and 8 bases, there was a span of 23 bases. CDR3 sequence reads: CASSFYSRPGGLDEQFF. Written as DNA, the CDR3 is TGTGCCAGCAGCTTTTACTCTCGCCCAGGGGGGTTGGATGAGCAGTTCTTC.

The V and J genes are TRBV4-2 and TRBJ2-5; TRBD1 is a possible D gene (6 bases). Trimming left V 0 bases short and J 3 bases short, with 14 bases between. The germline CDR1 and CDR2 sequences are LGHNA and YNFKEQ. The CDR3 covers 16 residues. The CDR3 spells CASSQDFATGKETQYF. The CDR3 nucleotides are TGTGCCAGCAGCCAAGATTTTGCAACAGGGAAAGAGACCCAGTACTTC.

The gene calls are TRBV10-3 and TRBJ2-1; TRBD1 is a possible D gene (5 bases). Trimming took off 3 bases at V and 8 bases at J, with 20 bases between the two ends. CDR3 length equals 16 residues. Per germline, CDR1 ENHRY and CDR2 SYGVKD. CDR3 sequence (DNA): TGTGCCATCAGTGAAAGGGTGGCAGGGCTTAACGATGAGCAGTTCTTC. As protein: CAISERVAGLNDEQFF.

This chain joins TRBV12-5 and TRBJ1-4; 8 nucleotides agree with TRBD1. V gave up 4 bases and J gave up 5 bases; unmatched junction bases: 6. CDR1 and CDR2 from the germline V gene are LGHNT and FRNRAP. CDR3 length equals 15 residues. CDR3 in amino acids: CASGSLWTGNEKLFF. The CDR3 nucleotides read TGTGCTAGTGGTTCCCTTTGGACAGGGAATGAAAAACTGTTTTTT.

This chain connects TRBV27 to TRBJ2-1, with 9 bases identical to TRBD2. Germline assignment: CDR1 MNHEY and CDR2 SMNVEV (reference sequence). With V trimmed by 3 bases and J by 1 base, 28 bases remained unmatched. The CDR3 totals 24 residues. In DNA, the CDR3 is TGTGCCAGCAGTTTTCACAGGGGAGGTAGCCTAAAGGGCGTAGCGGGAGAATCCTACAATGAGCAGTTCTTC. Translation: CASSFHRGGSLKGVAGESYNEQFF.

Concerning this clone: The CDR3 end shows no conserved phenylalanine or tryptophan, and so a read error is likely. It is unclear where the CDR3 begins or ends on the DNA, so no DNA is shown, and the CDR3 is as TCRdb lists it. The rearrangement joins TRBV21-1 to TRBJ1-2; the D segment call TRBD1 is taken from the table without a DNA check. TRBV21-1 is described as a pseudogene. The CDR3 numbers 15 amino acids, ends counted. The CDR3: CASSKVSLLRDSPAR.

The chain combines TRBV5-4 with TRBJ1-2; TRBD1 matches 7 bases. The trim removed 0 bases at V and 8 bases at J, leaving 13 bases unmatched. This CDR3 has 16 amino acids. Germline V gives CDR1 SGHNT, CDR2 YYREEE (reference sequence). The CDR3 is CASSLGASGQTGGYTF. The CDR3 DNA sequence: TGTGCCAGCAGCTTGGGGGCATCGGGACAGACGGGAGGCTACACCTTC.

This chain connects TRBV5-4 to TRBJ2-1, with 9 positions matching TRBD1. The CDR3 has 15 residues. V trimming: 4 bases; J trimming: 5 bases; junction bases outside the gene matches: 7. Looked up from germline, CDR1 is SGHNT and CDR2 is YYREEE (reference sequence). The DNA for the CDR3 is TGTGCCAGCAGCCCCGGACAGGGGCGTGACAATGAGCAGTTCTTC. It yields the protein CASSPGQGRDNEQFF.